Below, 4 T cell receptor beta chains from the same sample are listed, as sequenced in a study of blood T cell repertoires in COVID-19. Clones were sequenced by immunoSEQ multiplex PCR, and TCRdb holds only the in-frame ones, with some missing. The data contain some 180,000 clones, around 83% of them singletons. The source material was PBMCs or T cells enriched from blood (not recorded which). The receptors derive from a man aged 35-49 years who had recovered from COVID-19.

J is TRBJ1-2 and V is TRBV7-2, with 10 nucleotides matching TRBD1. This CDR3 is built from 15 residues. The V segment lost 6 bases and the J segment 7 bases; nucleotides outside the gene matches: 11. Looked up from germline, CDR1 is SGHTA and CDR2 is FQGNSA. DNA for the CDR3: TGTGCCAGCAGTTGGACAGGGGGAATTACAGGTGGCTACACCTTC. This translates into CASSWTGGITGGYTF.

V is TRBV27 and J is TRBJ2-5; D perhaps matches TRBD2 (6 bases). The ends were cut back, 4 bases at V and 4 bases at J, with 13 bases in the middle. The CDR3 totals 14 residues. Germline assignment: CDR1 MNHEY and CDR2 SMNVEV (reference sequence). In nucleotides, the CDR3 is TGTGCCAGCAGTTACTCGCGGGACCCAGAGACCCAGTACTTC. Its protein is CASSYSRDPETQYF.

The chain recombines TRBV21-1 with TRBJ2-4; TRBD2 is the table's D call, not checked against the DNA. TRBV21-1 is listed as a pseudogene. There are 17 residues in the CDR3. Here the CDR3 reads CASSKRESERAKNIQYF. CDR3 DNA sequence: TGTGCCAGCAGCAAGAGGGAGTCGGAGAGAGCCAAAAACATTCAGTACTTC.

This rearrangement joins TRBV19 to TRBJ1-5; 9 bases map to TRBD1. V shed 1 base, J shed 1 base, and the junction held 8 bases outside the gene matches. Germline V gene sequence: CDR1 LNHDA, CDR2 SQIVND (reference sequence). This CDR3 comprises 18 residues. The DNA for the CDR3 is TGTGCCAGTAGTATAGGTAGGACAGGGGCGAGGAGCAATCAGCCCCAGCATTTT. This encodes CASSIGRTGARSNQPQHF.